This T cell receptor (beta chain) was identified in a study of blood T cell repertoires in COVID-19. Study-wide background: COVID-19 samples from acute and convalescent phases originated in the United States, Italy and Spain. Sources were T cells, B-cell-depleted T cells, or PBMCs; the material itself was cDNA or gDNA.

Original data processing: Estimation of nucleated cell counts was performed using reference gene primer amplification. The table came from immunoSEQ multiplex PCR; TCRdb's copy has only in-frame clones and leaves some out. V and J calls and clone size follow that table, whereas D and trimming were derived from the DNA. Here the sample spans 150,000 to 200,000 clones, about 80% being singletons. The CDR3 length is 14 residues. V dropped 2 bases and J dropped 4 bases, with 9 bases sitting between them. Germline V CDR1 and CDR2: SGHTA, FQGNSA. The receptor was derived from a man aged 55 to 70 with acute or convalescent COVID-19. The sample taken for sequencing was peripheral blood. V is TRBV7-2 and J is TRBJ1-5; D possibly corresponds to TRBD1 (5 bases). The CDR3 DNA is TGTGCCAGCAGCTTAAGACAGTATAATCAGCCCCAGCATTTT. Its translation is CASSLRQYNQPQHF.